Sequencing of this T cell receptor beta chain was carried out in a study of blood T cell repertoires in COVID-19 (dated by TCRdb to 2019 to 2021). The study in broad terms: The collaborator samples originated in the United States, Italy and Spain and spanned the acute and convalescent phases of COVID-19. The prospective study material was composed of cDNA or gDNA derived from T cells, B-cell-depleted T cells, or PBMCs. The dataset comprised deeply sampled blood TCRbeta repertoires from subjects exposed to, actively infected with, or recovered from COVID-19. The repertoires were released in a freely available public database meant as a resource for research on the immune response to SARS-CoV-2. The samples were drawn from two sources: the first 160 participants of the ongoing ImmuneRACE study, and 950 to 1,500 subjects contributed by 6 global collaborators. A de-identified subject ID, COVID-19 status, age in years and sex were almost always included in the sample metadata. Where HLA class I and class II types were available, the types were taken from metadata supplied by the sample provider, not from assay-based typing. Beyond this particular receptor, the publication reports: The quantity of clinical and demographic metadata differed by source and by participant and was supplied without curation.

Notes on this clone: Its antigen is unknown. Within one base of it there is no much larger clone, and no base qualities were kept.

TCRbeta CDR3 regions were amplified from genomic DNA using the immunoSEQ Assay, a bias-controlled multiplex PCR. The published analysis was carried out like this. Nucleated cell counts per sample were estimated from amplification of reference gene primers within the assay. To quantify the absolute abundance of each unique TCRbeta CDR3 rearrangement, sequence reads were collapsed and filtered. For each sample, productive Simpson clonality was calculated as the square root of Simpson's diversity index across productive rearrangements. TCRdb provides this immuneACCESS table in a form limited to in-frame rearrangements. Some clones are lacking; in checked studies, under half of them reflect an unresolved V gene, and why the rest are absent is not known. D and trimming were read from the DNA, whereas the V and J calls and clone size are those reported in that table. The sample records about 77,000 clones, roughly nine tenths of which are singletons. In total, the top ten clones hold about 15% of the sample.

From V the trimming removes 6 bases and from J it removes 4 bases, while the gene matches leave 5 bases of the junction unaccounted for. Reading the germline V gene gives CDR1 MDHEN and CDR2 SYDVKM. Its CDR3 holds 14 amino acids, cysteine through phenylalanine. Of all the DNA, just the CDR3 is kept, 42 bases in frame from base 1. Each collaborating institution followed its own protocols to collect whole blood in K2EDTA tubes. For TCRbeta analysis, collaborators shipped samples in one of three forms: frozen whole blood, isolated PBMCs, or DNA extracted from either of those sample types. The sequenced material came from peripheral blood. This clonotype was sampled from a woman of 80 years or more with active or convalescent COVID-19. In this chain, TRBV28 is recombined with TRBJ1-4; 7 central bases correspond to TRBD1. The nucleotide sequence is TGTGCCAGCAGCCCGACAGGGTATAATGAAAAACTGTTTTTT. Its translation is CASSPTGYNEKLFF.